A selection of T cell receptor beta chains follows, all from one sample in a study of radiotherapy plus CTLA-4 blockade in lung cancer. The protocol was immunoSEQ multiplex PCR, while the TCRdb copy is restricted to in-frame clones and leaves out a portion. The sample consists of tens of thousands of clones, 60% to 75% of them appearing once. The sample was peripheral blood, taken from a patient treated with radiotherapy plus ipilimumab. The origin of the receptors is a human donor with non-small cell lung cancer whose response to radiotherapy plus ipilimumab could not be evaluated. The CDR3 runs from the conserved cysteine through the conserved F or W. D genes are given only for firm matches. Not every row has a clone size; where given, it reads once, few, many or a size class.

j_call v_call d_call clone_size cdr3_aa cdr3_nt
TRBJ2-5 TRBV7-2 TRBD1 - CASSLGAGGRKETQYF TGTGCCAGCAGCTTAGGAGCAGGGGGACGAAAAGAGACCCAGTACTTC
TRBJ2-3 TRBV18 TRBD2 - CASSPTGTSGRASDTQYF TGTGCCAGCTCCCCAACCGGGACTAGCGGGAGGGCCTCAGATACGCAGTATTTT
TRBJ2-7 TRBV5-1 - - CASNRDTPPGEQYF TGCGCCAGCAACCGGGACACACCTCCGGGCGAGCAGTACTTC
TRBJ1-2 TRBV4-1 - - CASSQARGTDYGYTF TGCGCCAGCAGCCAAGCCCGCGGGACGGATTATGGCTACACCTTC
TRBJ2-5 TRBV2 - - CASRADQETQYF TGTGCCAGCAGAGCTGACCAAGAGACCCAGTACTTC
TRBJ2-6 TRBV4-1 TRBD1 once CASSQGHTGDGANVLTF TGCGCCAGCAGCCAAGGACATACAGGGGATGGGGCCAACGTCCTGACTTTC
TRBJ2-1 TRBV27 TRBD2 - CASSRASGPSSYNEQFF TGTGCCAGCAGTCGGGCTAGCGGGCCCAGCTCCTACAATGAGCAGTTCTTC
TRBJ2-7 TRBV19 - - CASGGQGSSYEQYF TGTGCCAGTGGCGGCCAGGGGAGCTCCTACGAGCAGTACTTC
TRBJ1-2 TRBV6-1 TRBD1 - CASSSRTGASGYTF TGTGCCAGCAGTTCCAGAACAGGGGCCAGTGGCTACACCTTC
TRBJ1-1 TRBV6-6 TRBD1 few CASSRRQGTEAFF TGTGCCAGCAGCCGCAGACAGGGAACTGAAGCTTTCTTT
TRBJ2-1 TRBV5-1 - - CASSLGGFYNEQFF TGCGCCAGCAGCTTGGGCGGATTCTACAATGAGCAGTTCTTC
TRBJ1-1 TRBV2 - - CASSRTASPGTEAFF TGTGCCAGCAGTAGGACAGCCTCTCCGGGAACTGAAGCTTTCTTT
TRBJ1-2 TRBV7-9 TRBD1 - CASSPQGQGPVYTF TGTGCCAGCAGCCCGCAGGGACAGGGCCCGGTCTACACCTTC
TRBJ2-7 TRBV11-3 - - CASSPGQGTDSYEQYF TGTGCCAGCAGCCCTGGTCAGGGGACGGACTCCTACGAGCAGTACTTC
TRBJ2-3 TRBV29-1 - - CSPAYTDTQYF TGCAGCCCCGCCTACACAGATACGCAGTATTTT
TRBJ2-3 TRBV30 TRBD1 - CAWGTGDADTQYF TGTGCCTGGGGGACAGGGGACGCAGATACGCAGTATTTT
TRBJ2-7 TRBV11-2 TRBD1 - CASSSQDTGQGFYEQYF TGTGCCAGCAGCTCCCAGGACACGGGACAGGGCTTCTACGAGCAGTACTTC
TRBJ1-1 TRBV2 - - CASSAQGGNTEAFF TGTGCCAGCAGTGCCCAGGGCGGGAACACTGAAGCTTTCTTT
TRBJ1-2 TRBV30 TRBD1 - CAWSVEIVLWTGGVEGYTF TGTGCCTGGAGTGTAGAAATAGTTTTGTGGACAGGGGGCGTAGAAGGCTACACCTTC
TRBJ1-1 TRBV18 TRBD1 once CASRVGTGLENTEAFF TGTGCCAGCCGCGTTGGGACAGGTCTAGAGAACACTGAAGCTTTCTTT
TRBJ1-4 TRBV6-5 - - CASREEGEKLFF TGTGCCAGCCGAGAAGAGGGTGAAAAACTGTTTTTT
TRBJ2-2 TRBV5-4 - - CASSLVVTGELFF TGTGCCAGCAGCTTGGTCGTCACCGGGGAGCTGTTTTTT
TRBJ2-7 TRBV5-1 - - CASSFNPAGESYEQYF TGCGCCAGCAGCTTTAATCCGGCAGGGGAGTCCTACGAGCAGTACTTC
TRBJ2-1 TRBV6-1 TRBD2 - CASRRGLAGDNEQFF TGTGCCAGCAGGAGAGGACTAGCGGGGGACAATGAGCAGTTCTTC
TRBJ2-3 TRBV19 - - CASSLARSTDTQYF TGTGCCAGTAGCCTAGCGAGAAGCACAGATACGCAGTATTTT
TRBJ2-5 TRBV6-5 TRBD1 - CASRTGGVQETQYF TGTGCCAGCCGTACAGGGGGCGTCCAAGAGACCCAGTACTTC
TRBJ1-2 TRBV7-9 - once CASSGRGSSYGYTF TGTGCCAGCAGCGGGCGGGGGAGTTCCTATGGCTACACCTTC
TRBJ2-7 TRBV7-9 - - CASSLGGGGPSYEQYF TGTGCCAGCAGCTTGGGAGGGGGAGGGCCCTCCTACGAGCAGTACTTC
TRBJ1-4 TRBV4-3 - - CASSQGGRLLNEKLFF TGCGCCAGCAGCCAAGGGGGGCGACTGCTTAATGAAAAACTGTTTTTT
TRBJ1-6 TRBV7-9 - - CASSLQGDSPLHF TGTGCCAGCAGCTTACAAGGGGATTCACCCCTCCACTTT
TRBJ2-7 TRBV18 TRBD2 few CASSPALARSYEQYF TGTGCCAGCTCACCAGCACTAGCGAGGTCATACGAGCAGTACTTC
TRBJ1-5 TRBV19 - - CASSINQAVSNQPQHF TGTGCCAGTAGTATTAACCAGGCTGTCAGCAATCAGCCCCAGCATTTT
TRBJ2-7 TRBV7-2 - - CASSLLSGFGDEQYF TGTGCCAGCAGCTTACTTTCGGGGTTTGGGGACGAGCAGTACTTC
TRBJ1-4 TRBV5-6 - - CASSLDRTGNEKLFF TGTGCCAGCAGCTTGGATCGGACGGGAAATGAAAAACTGTTTTTT
TRBJ2-1 TRBV21-1 - - CASSKSPLNEQFF TGTGCCAGCAGCAAATCTCCCCTCAATGAGCAGTTCTTC
TRBJ2-5 TRBV7-8 TRBD1 - CASSRGGRGETQYF TGTGCCAGCAGCCGAGGGGGCAGGGGCGAGACCCAGTACTTC
TRBJ2-3 TRBV29-1 TRBD2 few CSVDHGGEITDTQYF TGCAGCGTCGACCACGGGGGGGAGATCACAGATACGCAGTATTTT
TRBJ2-1 TRBV7-2 TRBD2 - CASSPSSGSAYNEQFF TGTGCCAGCAGCCCCAGTAGCGGGAGTGCCTACAATGAGCAGTTCTTC
TRBJ2-7 TRBV27 - - CASSLPCPLDLFYEQYF TGTGCCAGCAGTCTCCCCTGCCCTCTAGACCTATTCTACGAGCAGTACTTC
TRBJ1-5 TRBV5-4 TRBD1 - CASSWDRDQPQHF TGTGCCAGCAGCTGGGACAGGGACCAGCCCCAGCATTTT
TRBJ2-5 TRBV5-1 TRBD2 - CASSSWDGGETQYF TGCGCCAGCAGCTCCTGGGACGGGGGGGAGACCCAGTACTTC
TRBJ1-2 TRBV5-6 - few CASSLKGAGPKYGYTF TGTGCCAGCAGCTTAAAAGGGGCAGGACCTAAGTATGGCTACACCTTC
TRBJ2-7 TRBV5-4 - - CASSQGLNYEQYF TGTGCCAGCAGCCAGGGACTGAACTACGAGCAGTACTTC